The clone carrying this T cell receptor beta chain was seen a single time. Its specificity is not known. This sample is drawn from a study of T cell responses to AZD1222 COVID-19 vaccine. General study results and limits: Two AZD1222 administrations were followed by greater Spike-specific TCR breadth and depth. Among the donors, most were white British and more were female, and clonal diversity was possibly underestimated.

From germline, CDR1 is MNHEY and CDR2 SVGAGI. CDR3 length: 15 residues. Losses at the gene ends were 4 bases for V and 1 base for J; bases not matched to a gene: 3. Method: immunoSEQ multiplex PCR; TCRdb's copy keeps in-frame clones and lacks some. The sample includes roughly 120,000 clones, about 90% of them seen just once. The rearrangement links TRBV6-5 to TRBJ1-1; TRBD1 agrees at 10 bases. The input for sequencing was peripheral blood, taken on day 0 of AZD1222 vaccination. The TCR was taken from an adult in good health. CDR3 sequence (DNA): TGTGCCAGCAGTTCTGGACAGGGGGGGAACACTGAAGCTTTCTTT. This sequence encodes CASSSGQGGNTEAFF.